These T cell receptor beta chains were read from a single sample in a study of T cell repertoires in cytomegalovirus infection. TCRdb passed the reads through MiXCR, listing each CDR3 protein once. The sample includes approximately 160,000 distinct CDR3 sequences, over 15% seen only once; the top ten take 15% to 20%. The source material was CD8+ T cells from PBMCs. The receptors were sampled from a human donor in good health (CMV status not recorded). Some clones in this sample may be carry-over from other donors' samples. CDR3s include the opening cysteine and the closing phenylalanine or tryptophan. A D gene is named only where the DNA matches it firmly. Clone size is shown for a subset of rows, as once, few, many or a class of expanded clone.

clone_size: -; d_call: TRBD2; j_call: TRBJ2-1; v_call: TRBV7-9; cdr3_nt: TGTGCCAGCAGCCCCAGCGAGCGGGAGGAGCAGTTCTTC; cdr3_aa: CASSPSEREEQFF
clone_size: few; d_call: TRBD1; j_call: TRBJ1-1; v_call: TRBV27; cdr3_nt: TGTGCCAGCAGTAAGGGGGGGACAGACCCTTGGAACACTGAAGCTTTCTTT; cdr3_aa: CASSKGGTDPWNTEAFF
clone_size: once; d_call: -; j_call: TRBJ2-5; v_call: TRBV7-2; cdr3_nt: TGTGCCAGCAGCTTAGGAGTGAGCGGCGTAGGGGAGACCCAGTACTTC; cdr3_aa: CASSLGVSGVGETQYF
clone_size: few; d_call: TRBD1; j_call: TRBJ2-7; v_call: TRBV14; cdr3_nt: TGTGCCAGCAGCCGTTTTGGGACAGGGGTTTACTACGAGCAGTACTTC; cdr3_aa: CASSRFGTGVYYEQYF
clone_size: -; d_call: -; j_call: TRBJ2-3; v_call: TRBV11-2; cdr3_nt: TGTGCCAGCAGCTTAGAAGCCGGGGTCCGCACAGATACGCAGTATTTT; cdr3_aa: CASSLEAGVRTDTQYF
clone_size: -; d_call: TRBD1; j_call: TRBJ1-2; v_call: TRBV6-5; cdr3_nt: TGTGCCAGCAGTAGCGAGCCAGGGGGCGGCTATGGCTACACCTTC; cdr3_aa: CASSSEPGGGYGYTF
clone_size: few; d_call: -; j_call: TRBJ2-1; v_call: TRBV11-2; cdr3_nt: TGTGCCAGCACCACTTACAATGAGCAGTTCTTC; cdr3_aa: CASTTYNEQFF
clone_size: -; d_call: -; j_call: TRBJ2-7; v_call: TRBV4-2; cdr3_nt: TGTGCCAGCAGCCAATTCAAAGGGGACTCCTACGAGCAGTACTTC; cdr3_aa: CASSQFKGDSYEQYF
clone_size: many; d_call: TRBD1; j_call: TRBJ2-1; v_call: TRBV7-2; cdr3_nt: TGTGCCAGCAGCTTGGGACAGAGATACAATGAGCAGTTCTTC; cdr3_aa: CASSLGQRYNEQFF
clone_size: many; d_call: TRBD1; j_call: TRBJ2-1; v_call: TRBV29-1; cdr3_nt: TGCAGCGTTGATGGGCAGGGGGCCTACAATGAGCAGTTCTTC; cdr3_aa: CSVDGQGAYNEQFF
clone_size: few; d_call: TRBD1; j_call: TRBJ2-5; v_call: TRBV10-2; cdr3_nt: TGCGCCAGCAGTGAGTCACGGGACAGGTCAGGGGAGACCCAGTACTTC; cdr3_aa: CASSESRDRSGETQYF
clone_size: few; d_call: TRBD2; j_call: TRBJ2-1; v_call: TRBV10-3; cdr3_nt: TGTGCCATCAGTATTAGCGGGGGCTCCTACAATGAGCAGTTCTTC; cdr3_aa: CAISISGGSYNEQFF
clone_size: few; d_call: -; j_call: TRBJ2-3; v_call: TRBV23-1; cdr3_nt: TGCGCCAGCAGTCAGCCCGGGGAAGATACGCAGTATTTT; cdr3_aa: CASSQPGEDTQYF
clone_size: -; d_call: -; j_call: TRBJ1-1; v_call: TRBV7-9; cdr3_nt: TGTGCCAGCAGCGCCTCAGGAACCCCGACCGGGCCTGAAGCTTTCTTT; cdr3_aa: CASSASGTPTGPEAFF
clone_size: -; d_call: TRBD1; j_call: TRBJ1-5; v_call: TRBV6-2/TRBV6-3; cdr3_nt: TGTGCCAGCAGCCACGGACAGGGGGACCCGGAATGGGGTCAGCCCCAGCATTTT; cdr3_aa: CASSHGQGDPEWGQPQHF
clone_size: few; d_call: TRBD1; j_call: TRBJ1-5; v_call: TRBV10-3; cdr3_nt: TGTGCCATCAGTGAAAGGGACAGACAGCCCCAGCATTTT; cdr3_aa: CAISERDRQPQHF
clone_size: -; d_call: -; j_call: TRBJ2-7; v_call: TRBV29-1; cdr3_nt: TGCAGCGTTGAACTTCCGGTCAGCTCCTACGAGCAGTACTTC; cdr3_aa: CSVELPVSSYEQYF
clone_size: many; d_call: -; j_call: TRBJ1-2; v_call: TRBV7-9; cdr3_nt: TGTGCCAGCAGGGACGGGAACTATGGCTACACCTTC; cdr3_aa: CASRDGNYGYTF
clone_size: -; d_call: -; j_call: TRBJ2-2; v_call: TRBV7-2; cdr3_nt: TGTGCCAGCAGCCGGAGGAACACCGGGGAGCTGTTTTTT; cdr3_aa: CASSRRNTGELFF
clone_size: few; d_call: TRBD2; j_call: TRBJ2-7; v_call: TRBV7-9; cdr3_nt: TGTGCCAGCAGATTCAGCGGGGCCGATGATTACGAGCAGTACTTC; cdr3_aa: CASRFSGADDYEQYF
clone_size: many; d_call: TRBD1; j_call: TRBJ1-6; v_call: TRBV6-6; cdr3_nt: TGTGCCAGCAGTTTTGGGACAGATGGACTGAATTCACCCCTCCACTTT; cdr3_aa: CASSFGTDGLNSPLHF
clone_size: few; d_call: TRBD1; j_call: TRBJ1-2; v_call: TRBV7-2; cdr3_nt: TGTGCCAGCAGCCCAGACCAGACAGGGTACATCTATGGCTACACCTTC; cdr3_aa: CASSPDQTGYIYGYTF
clone_size: -; d_call: TRBD2; j_call: TRBJ2-5; v_call: TRBV29-1; cdr3_nt: TGCAGCGTTGAGACTAGCGCGACCGTTCAAGAGACCCAGTACTTC; cdr3_aa: CSVETSATVQETQYF
clone_size: -; d_call: -; j_call: TRBJ2-7; v_call: TRBV7-9; cdr3_nt: TGTGCCAGCAGCTTAGCCAGGGGAGACTACGAGCAGTACTTC; cdr3_aa: CASSLARGDYEQYF
clone_size: -; d_call: -; j_call: TRBJ2-2; v_call: TRBV28; cdr3_nt: TGTGCCAGCAGTCCTGGACGGCTTCACGCCGGGGAGCTGTTTTTT; cdr3_aa: CASSPGRLHAGELFF
clone_size: many; d_call: -; j_call: TRBJ2-7; v_call: TRBV6-5; cdr3_nt: TGTGCCAGCAGGACTGTTTCCTACGAGCAGTACTTC; cdr3_aa: CASRTVSYEQYF
clone_size: few; d_call: TRBD2; j_call: TRBJ2-5; v_call: TRBV15; cdr3_nt: TGTGCCACCAGCTCCGCGCGCGGGAGGGAAAAGACCCAGTACTTC; cdr3_aa: CATSSARGREKTQYF
clone_size: -; d_call: -; j_call: TRBJ1-2; v_call: TRBV6-1; cdr3_nt: TGTGCCAGCAGTGATCAAGGGGGCTACACCTTC; cdr3_aa: CASSDQGGYTF
clone_size: -; d_call: -; j_call: TRBJ1-2; v_call: TRBV7-9; cdr3_nt: TGTGCCAGCAGGACGAACCGGGACAACGACTTCTATGGCTACACCTTC; cdr3_aa: CASRTNRDNDFYGYTF
clone_size: -; d_call: -; j_call: TRBJ2-3; v_call: TRBV24-1; cdr3_nt: TGTGCCACCAGTGAGAGAAAACTATCTCCGGATACGCAGTATTTT; cdr3_aa: CATSERKLSPDTQYF
clone_size: few; d_call: TRBD1; j_call: TRBJ2-1; v_call: TRBV7-9; cdr3_nt: TGTGCCAGCAGCTTACTCCGGACAGGGGATCGAAATGAGCAGTTCTTC; cdr3_aa: CASSLLRTGDRNEQFF
clone_size: many; d_call: -; j_call: TRBJ2-3; v_call: TRBV25-1; cdr3_nt: TGTGCCAGCAGACAGGGTTTAGATACGCAGTATTTT; cdr3_aa: CASRQGLDTQYF
clone_size: -; d_call: TRBD1; j_call: TRBJ1-4; v_call: TRBV28; cdr3_nt: TGTGCCAGCAGAACGACAGGGATGGTCTATAATGAAAAACTGTTTTTT; cdr3_aa: CASRTTGMVYNEKLFF